This TCR beta chain comes out of a study of T cell responses to AZD1222 COVID-19 vaccine. Only in-frame clones appear in the TCRdb table, and some are missing; sequencing was by immunoSEQ multiplex PCR. The table has some 160,000 clones, about 88% seen once. Germline lookup yields CDR1 KGHDR and CDR2 SFDVKD. Trimming removed 6 bases from V and 3 bases from J, with 11 bases in between. This CDR3 has 14 amino acids. The clonotype was recovered from an adult in good health. This material consisted of peripheral blood, taken on day 0 of AZD1222 vaccination. The chain is built from TRBV24-1 and TRBJ1-5, with D possibly TRBD1 on 6 matching bases. CDR3 region: CATSQGMANQPQHF. The CDR3 DNA follows: TGTGCCACCAGTCAGGGGATGGCCAATCAGCCCCAGCATTTT.